The clone carrying this T cell receptor beta chain was recorded only once. Its cognate antigen is unknown. These data originate in a study of T cell repertoires in cytomegalovirus infection. Study-level information: Peptides in the study included HLA-C-restricted and HLA-B-restricted CMV epitopes. Public signatures in TCR beta pointed to CMV infection and matching HLA type.

CDR1 is SGHTA, CDR2 FQGNSA, per germline. CDR3 length: 15 amino acids. The V end was cut by 5 bases, the J end by 2 bases, with 15 bases between. TCRdb itself ran the reads through MiXCR, one entry per CDR3 protein. The sample contains around 430,000 distinct CDR3 sequences, more than 40% of which appear only once. Study results and caveats: The cumulative frequency of public TCR beta families identified carriers of CMV plus the relevant HLA. The response measured ex vivo was dominated by TCR beta clonotypes (HLA-C-restricted and CMV-specific).

The material sequenced was cultured PBMCs, taken from culture after CMV antigen stimulation. V is TRBV7-2 and J is TRBJ2-5; TRBD1 might be the D (5 bases). This clonotype was sampled from a human donor in good health (CMV status not recorded). Some clones in this sample may be carry-over from other donors' samples. The CDR3 reads CASSPIGALQETQYF. CDR3 coding DNA: TGTGCCAGCAGCCCCATTGGGGCGTTGCAAGAGACCCAGTACTTC.